This T cell receptor beta chain emerged from a study of shared clonotypes between healthy human individuals. General observations from the study: Sequencing depth was predicted to influence how clonotypes are shared among donors.

This CDR3 comprises 18 residues. V shed 5 bases, J shed 0 bases, and the junction held 11 bases outside the gene matches. Germline lookup yields CDR1 SNHLY and CDR2 FYNNEI. Note on this clone: Its antigen remains unknown.

Method: immunoSEQ multiplex PCR; TCRdb's copy keeps in-frame clones and lacks some. Among approximately 2.1 million clones listed, about 92% were seen once. This clonotype was obtained from a man younger than 35 in good health. Some clones in this sample may be carry-over from other donors' samples. J is TRBJ2-3 and V is TRBV2; 10 bases align to TRBD1. Sequencing was performed on naive CD4+ T cells from PBMCs. Subset described: CD45RA+ positively selected. Here the CDR3 DNA reads TGTGCCAGCAGTCACCGGGACAGGGGCGGGCATAGCACAGATACGCAGTATTTT. This translates into CASSHRDRGGHSTDTQYF.